Listed here are 12 T cell receptor beta chains from one sample, sequenced in a study of T cell clones after liver transplantation. Only in-frame clones appear in the TCRdb table, and some are missing; sequencing was by immunoSEQ multiplex PCR. The data hold about 51,000 clones, with less than 90% observed a single time. The sequenced sample was CD8+ T cells from blood, obtained 12 months after liver transplant. The receptors were sampled from a human patient who received a liver transplant. Some T cells may have come from the graft donor.

This chain connects TRBV27 to TRBJ1-5; the D gene is possibly TRBD1 (6 bases). Germline CDR1 reads MNHEY; CDR2 reads SMNVEV (reference sequence). The CDR3 covers 15 residues. V was pared by 3 bases and J by 5 bases, with 14 bases between. In DNA, the CDR3 is TGTGCCAGCAGTTTGATACAGGGTAGGGATCAGCCCCAGCATTTT. Translating gives CASSLIQGRDQPQHF.

This clone has only one observation. This same CDR3 is encoded by further DNA sequences in the sample. The V call is TRBV9, the J call TRBJ1-3, with D perhaps TRBD1 (5 bases). V was pared by 0 bases and J by 4 bases, with 8 bases between. This CDR3 region has 14 residues. Germline CDR1 reads SGDLS; CDR2 reads YYNGEE. The chain's CDR3 is CASSVGGAGNTIYF. The CDR3 coding sequence is TGTGCCAGCAGCGTAGGGGGCGCCGGAAACACCATATATTTT.

The chain is built from TRBV9 and TRBJ1-4; D is possibly TRBD1 (5 bases). CDR3 length: 15 residues. V was trimmed by 0 bases and J by 3 bases, leaving 9 bases between them. Germline V gives CDR1 SGDLS, CDR2 YYNGEE. CDR3 DNA sequence: TGTGCCAGCAGCGTAGACGTGACAGCTAATGAAAAACTGTTTTTT. It specifies CASSVDVTANEKLFF.

J is TRBJ1-4 and V is TRBV4-3; possibly TRBD1 for D (6 bases). The germline V gene encodes CDR1 LGHNA and CDR2 YSLEER. V was clipped by 0 bases and J by 5 bases, with 13 bases between them. This CDR3 is 16 amino acids long. CDR3: CASSQDGSGQNEKLFF. CDR3 sequence (DNA): TGCGCCAGCAGCCAAGATGGATCCGGACAGAATGAAAAACTGTTTTTT.

The J gene is TRBJ1-2, the V gene TRBV6-4; a weak D match, TRBD1 (5 bases). The V gene's germline CDR1 is MRHNA and CDR2 SNTAGT. V was shortened by 3 bases and J by 4 bases, with 9 bases between the two germline ends. The CDR3 loop spans 13 amino acids. In DNA, the CDR3 is TGTGCCAGCAGTGAGGGGCAGGCCTATGGCTACACCTTC. Translating gives CASSEGQAYGYTF.

This clone was detected only a few times. The CDR3 reads CSVLGQRETDTQYF. The CDR3 coding sequence is TGCAGCGTTCTGGGGCAGCGGGAGACAGATACGCAGTATTTT. The chain couples TRBV29-1 to TRBJ2-3; 8 bases match TRBD2. Germline V gene sequence: CDR1 SQVTM, CDR2 ANQGSEA. This CDR3 has 14 residues. V dropped 5 bases and J dropped 3; count of bases not matched to a gene: 7.

This chain links TRBV10-3 with TRBJ2-7, with TRBD1 identical over 9 bases. Germline trimming cut 4 bases from V and 2 bases from J; bases unmatched to any gene: 9. The CDR3 is 16 residues long. Germline CDR1 reads ENHRY; CDR2 reads SYGVKD. CDR3: CAISGVRGTGTYEQYF. CDR3 nucleotides: TGTGCCATCAGTGGTGTTAGGGGGACAGGGACCTACGAGCAGTACTTC.

The rearrangement links TRBV19 to TRBJ2-2; 11 bases line up with TRBD1. V dropped 6 bases and J dropped 4; count of bases not matched to a gene: 4. Germline V CDR1 and CDR2: LNHDA, SQIVND (reference sequence). The CDR3 has 15 residues. The DNA for the CDR3 is TGTGCCAGTAGCGGACAGGGGGCGAGCACCGGGGAGCTGTTTTTT. Protein product: CASSGQGASTGELFF.

The V gene is TRBV18, the J gene TRBJ2-1; D uncertain. This CDR3 comprises 15 residues. V was clipped by 2 bases and J by 0 bases, with 8 bases between them. The V gene's germline CDR1 is KGHSH and CDR2 LQKENI. CDR3 region: CASSPKASSYNEQFF. As DNA, the CDR3 is TGTGCCAGCTCACCAAAGGCCAGCTCCTACAATGAGCAGTTCTTC.

This clone was seen ten or more times. The genes are TRBV27 and TRBJ1-3; the D gene is possibly TRBD1 (5 bases). This CDR3 contains 15 residues. Germline CDR1 reads MNHEY; CDR2 reads SMNVEV (reference sequence). Trimming cost V 1 base and J 4 bases, with 11 bases left between them. Here the CDR3 reads CASSLWGPGGNTIYF. As DNA, the CDR3 is TGTGCCAGCAGTTTATGGGGACCCGGCGGAAACACCATATATTTT.

V gene TRBV19 combines with J gene TRBJ2-7; 11 bases map to TRBD2. V was pared by 5 bases and J by 3 bases, with 6 bases of the junction left unmatched. The germline V gene has CDR1 LNHDA and CDR2 SQIVND (reference sequence). The CDR3 extends over 15 amino acids. The CDR3 here is CASSPVAGGNYEQYF. The CDR3 DNA reads as TGTGCCAGTAGTCCTGTAGCGGGAGGGAACTACGAGCAGTACTTC.

The V call is TRBV28, the J call TRBJ1-1, with 8 nucleotides matching TRBD1. V gave up 5 bases and J gave up 4 bases; unmatched junction bases: 9. Germline values: CDR1 MDHEN, CDR2 SYDVKM. The CDR3 runs 15 residues. CDR3 nucleotides: TGTGCCAGCAGTCCCCGGGCAGGGGGCGGCACTGAAGCTTTCTTT. Translated, it gives CASSPRAGGGTEAFF.